This T cell receptor (beta chain) derives from a study of shared T cell receptors in the human thymus. This CDR3 is 14 amino acids long. CDR1 and CDR2 (germline): MNHEY, SVGAGI. Trimming cost V 6 bases and J 5 bases, with 17 bases left between them. Generated by immunoSEQ multiplex PCR, the TCRdb table keeps only in-frame clones and is missing some. Among approximately 660,000 clones listed, 88% were seen once. The data also belong to a second study, concerning human thymus T cells. That report adds: Healthy Finnish infants having corrective surgery for congenital heart defects served as donors. Obtained as resections during corrective heart surgery, the thymus tissue was then studied. Thymic and blood repertoires showed apparently biased V and J gene usage. Thymic repertoires overlap heavily among unrelated individuals, related research has reported.

This chain links TRBV6-5 with TRBJ2-7, with D possibly being TRBD1 (6 bases). This receptor was identified in a boy in the first two years of life with a congenital heart defect. Material for sequencing was thymocytes. The CDR3 loop is CASRRLGAHHEQYF. The CDR3 coding sequence is TGTGCCAGCAGGCGCCTGGGGGCGCATCACGAGCAGTACTTC.